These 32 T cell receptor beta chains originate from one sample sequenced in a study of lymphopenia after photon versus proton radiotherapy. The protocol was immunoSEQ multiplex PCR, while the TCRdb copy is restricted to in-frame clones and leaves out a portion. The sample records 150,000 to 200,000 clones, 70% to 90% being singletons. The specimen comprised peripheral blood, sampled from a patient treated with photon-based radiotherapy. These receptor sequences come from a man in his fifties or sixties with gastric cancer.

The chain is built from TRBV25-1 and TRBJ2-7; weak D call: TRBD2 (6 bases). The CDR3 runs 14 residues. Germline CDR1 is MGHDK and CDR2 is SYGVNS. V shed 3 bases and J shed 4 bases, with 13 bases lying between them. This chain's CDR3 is CASSDSGTGYEQYF. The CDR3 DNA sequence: TGTGCCAGCAGTGATTCAGGGACTGGTTACGAGCAGTACTTC.

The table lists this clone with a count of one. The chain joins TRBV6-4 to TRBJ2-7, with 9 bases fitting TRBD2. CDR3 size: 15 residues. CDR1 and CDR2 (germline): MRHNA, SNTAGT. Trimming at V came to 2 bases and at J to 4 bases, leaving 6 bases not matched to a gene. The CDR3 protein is CASSDVSSGDYEQYF. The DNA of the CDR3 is TGTGCCAGCAGTGACGTGTCTAGCGGGGATTACGAGCAGTACTTC.

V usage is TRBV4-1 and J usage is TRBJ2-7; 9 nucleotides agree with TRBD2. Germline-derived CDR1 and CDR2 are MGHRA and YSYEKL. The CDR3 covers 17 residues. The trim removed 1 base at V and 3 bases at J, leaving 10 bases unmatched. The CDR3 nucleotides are TGCGCCAGCAGCCAAGCCCCGGGGGGTAGCGGGAGCTACGAGCAGTACTTC. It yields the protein CASSQAPGGSGSYEQYF.

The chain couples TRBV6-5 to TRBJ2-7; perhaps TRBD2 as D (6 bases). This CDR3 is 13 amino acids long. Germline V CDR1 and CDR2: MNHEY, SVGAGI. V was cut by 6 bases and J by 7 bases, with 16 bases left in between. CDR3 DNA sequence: TGTGCCAGCAGACTAGGGACTCAGGGAGAGCAGTACTTC. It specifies CASRLGTQGEQYF.

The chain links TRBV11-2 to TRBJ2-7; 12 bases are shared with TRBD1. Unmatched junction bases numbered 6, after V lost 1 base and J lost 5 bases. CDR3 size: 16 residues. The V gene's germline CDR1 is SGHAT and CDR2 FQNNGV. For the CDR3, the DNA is TGTGCCAGCAGCTTAGGGGGACAGGGGGCGAGGGACGAGCAGTACTTC. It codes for CASSLGGQGARDEQYF.

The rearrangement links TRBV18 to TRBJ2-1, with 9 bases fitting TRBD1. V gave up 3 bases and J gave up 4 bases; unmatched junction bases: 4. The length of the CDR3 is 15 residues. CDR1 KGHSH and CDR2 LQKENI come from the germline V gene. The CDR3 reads CASSPLGQGYNEQFF. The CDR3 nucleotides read TGTGCCAGCTCACCCCTGGGACAGGGATACAATGAGCAGTTCTTC.

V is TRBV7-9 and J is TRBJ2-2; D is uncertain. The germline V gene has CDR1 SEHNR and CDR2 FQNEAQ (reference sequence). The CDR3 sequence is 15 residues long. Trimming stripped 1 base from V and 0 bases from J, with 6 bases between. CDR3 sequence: CASSLVQSNTGELFF. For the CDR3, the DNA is TGTGCCAGCAGCTTAGTACAGTCGAACACCGGGGAGCTGTTTTTT.

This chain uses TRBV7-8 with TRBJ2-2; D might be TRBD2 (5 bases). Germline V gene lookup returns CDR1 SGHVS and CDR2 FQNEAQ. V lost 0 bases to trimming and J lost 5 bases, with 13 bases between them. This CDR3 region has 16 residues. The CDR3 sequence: CASSLAPNPGTGELFF. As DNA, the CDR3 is TGTGCCAGCAGCTTAGCTCCCAACCCGGGGACCGGGGAGCTGTTTTTT.

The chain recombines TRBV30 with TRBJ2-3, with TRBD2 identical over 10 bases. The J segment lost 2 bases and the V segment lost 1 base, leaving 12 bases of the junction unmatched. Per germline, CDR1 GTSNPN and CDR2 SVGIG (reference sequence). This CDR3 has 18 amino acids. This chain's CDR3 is CAWSGWASGRDYTDTQYF. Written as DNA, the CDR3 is TGTGCCTGGAGTGGTTGGGCTAGCGGGAGAGATTACACAGATACGCAGTATTTT.

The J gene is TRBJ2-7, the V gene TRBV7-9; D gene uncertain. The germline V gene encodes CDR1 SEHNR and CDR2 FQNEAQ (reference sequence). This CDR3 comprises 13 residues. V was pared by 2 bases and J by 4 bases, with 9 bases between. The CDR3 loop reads CASSLKSSYEQYF. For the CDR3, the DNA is TGTGCCAGCAGCTTAAAGTCCTCTTACGAGCAGTACTTC.

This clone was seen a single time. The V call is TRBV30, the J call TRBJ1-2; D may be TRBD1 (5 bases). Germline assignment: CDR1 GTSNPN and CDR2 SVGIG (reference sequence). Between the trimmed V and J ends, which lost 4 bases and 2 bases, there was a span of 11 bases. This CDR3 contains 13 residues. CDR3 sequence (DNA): TGTGCCTGGAATAGGGGCGGAAACTATGGCTACACCTTC. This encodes CAWNRGGNYGYTF.

CDR3 nucleotides: TGTGCCAGCAGCTTGGGCAGCCCAGATACGCAGTATTTT. It specifies CASSLGSPDTQYF. This chain uses TRBV11-2 with TRBJ2-3; D is ambiguous. This CDR3 spans 13 amino acids. The ends were cut back, 3 bases at V and 4 bases at J, with 8 bases in the middle. The germline V gene encodes CDR1 SGHAT and CDR2 FQNNGV. The full variable domain, completed using reference TRBV11-2 and TRBJ2-3, is EAGVAQSPRYKIIEKRQSVAFWCNPISGHATLYWYQQILGQGPKLLIQFQNNGVVDDSQLPKDRFSAERLKGVDSTLKIQPAKLEDSAVYLCASSLGSPDTQYFGPGTRLTVL.

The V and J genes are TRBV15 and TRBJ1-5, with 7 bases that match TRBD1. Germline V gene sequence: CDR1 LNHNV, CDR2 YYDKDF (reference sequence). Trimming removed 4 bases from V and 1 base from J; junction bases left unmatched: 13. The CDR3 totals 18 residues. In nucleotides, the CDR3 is TGTGCCACCAGCACTGCGAAAGGGGGCGTGGGAAGCAATCAGCCCCAGCATTTT. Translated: CATSTAKGGVGSNQPQHF.

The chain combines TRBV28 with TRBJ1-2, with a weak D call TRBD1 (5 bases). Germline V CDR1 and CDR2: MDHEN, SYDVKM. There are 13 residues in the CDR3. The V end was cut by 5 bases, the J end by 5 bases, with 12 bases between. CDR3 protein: CASSGQRLYGYTF. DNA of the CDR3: TGTGCCAGCAGTGGACAAAGGTTATATGGCTACACCTTC.

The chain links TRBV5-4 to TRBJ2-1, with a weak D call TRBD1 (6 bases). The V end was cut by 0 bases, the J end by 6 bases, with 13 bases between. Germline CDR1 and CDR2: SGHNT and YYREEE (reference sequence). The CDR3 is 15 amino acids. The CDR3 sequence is CASSLGNRVTNEQFF. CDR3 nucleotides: TGTGCCAGCAGCTTGGGAAACAGGGTAACCAATGAGCAGTTCTTC. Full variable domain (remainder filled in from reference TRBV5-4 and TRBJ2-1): ETGVTQSPTHLIKTRGQQVTLRCSSQSGHNTVSWYQQALGQGPQFIFQYYREEENGRGNFPPRFSGLQFPNYSSELNVNALELDDSALYLCASSLGNRVTNEQFFGPGTRLTVL.

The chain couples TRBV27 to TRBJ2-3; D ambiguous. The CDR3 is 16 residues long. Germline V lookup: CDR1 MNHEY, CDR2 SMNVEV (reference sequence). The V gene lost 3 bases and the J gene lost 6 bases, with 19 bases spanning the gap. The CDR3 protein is CASSFLKYPSLDTQYF. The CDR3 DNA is TGTGCCAGCAGTTTCTTGAAATACCCCTCCTTGGATACGCAGTATTTT.

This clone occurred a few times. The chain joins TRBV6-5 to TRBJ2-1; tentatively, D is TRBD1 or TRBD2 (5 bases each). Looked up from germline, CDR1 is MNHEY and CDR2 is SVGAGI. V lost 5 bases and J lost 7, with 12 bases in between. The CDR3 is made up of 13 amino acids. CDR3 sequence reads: CASSRGWENEQFF. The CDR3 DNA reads TGTGCCAGCAGTCGGGGCTGGGAAAATGAGCAGTTCTTC.

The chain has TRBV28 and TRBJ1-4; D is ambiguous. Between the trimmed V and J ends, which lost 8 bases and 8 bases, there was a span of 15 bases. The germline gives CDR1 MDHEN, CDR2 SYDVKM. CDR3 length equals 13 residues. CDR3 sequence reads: CASAGGLGEKLFF. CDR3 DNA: TGTGCCAGCGCTGGAGGGTTAGGCGAAAAACTGTTTTTT.

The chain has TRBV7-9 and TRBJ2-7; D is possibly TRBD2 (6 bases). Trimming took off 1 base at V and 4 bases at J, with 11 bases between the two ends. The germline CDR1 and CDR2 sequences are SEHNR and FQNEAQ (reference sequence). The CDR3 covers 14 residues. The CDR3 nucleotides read TGTGCCAGCAGCTTAGGGGGGGAGTGGTACGAGCAGTACTTC. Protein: CASSLGGEWYEQYF.

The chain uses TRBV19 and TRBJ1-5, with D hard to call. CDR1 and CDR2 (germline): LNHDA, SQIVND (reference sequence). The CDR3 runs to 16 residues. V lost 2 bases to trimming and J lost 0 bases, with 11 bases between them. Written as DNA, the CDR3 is TGTGCCAGTAGTATACGGGCAGCGAATAGCAATCAGCCCCAGCATTTT. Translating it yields CASSIRAANSNQPQHF.

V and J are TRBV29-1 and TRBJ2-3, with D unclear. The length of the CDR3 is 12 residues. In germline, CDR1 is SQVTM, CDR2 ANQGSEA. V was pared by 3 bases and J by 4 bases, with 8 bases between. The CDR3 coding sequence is TGCAGCGTTGATAGTGGGTCAGATACGCAGTATTTT. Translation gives CSVDSGSDTQYF.

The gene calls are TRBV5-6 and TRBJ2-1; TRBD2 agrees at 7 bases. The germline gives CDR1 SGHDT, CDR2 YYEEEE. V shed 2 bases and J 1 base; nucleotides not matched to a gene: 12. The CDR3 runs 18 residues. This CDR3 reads CASSFLTSSPLSYNEQFF. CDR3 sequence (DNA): TGTGCCAGCAGCTTTCTGACTAGCTCCCCTTTGTCCTACAATGAGCAGTTCTTC.

DNA for the CDR3: TGTGCCAGCAGCCCCGACAGGGTCAGAACTGAAGCTTTCTTT. Protein product: CASSPDRVRTEAFF. The chain couples TRBV7-9 to TRBJ1-1, with 7 bases aligning to TRBD1. V trimming: 5 bases; J trimming: 5 bases; junction bases outside the gene matches: 8. CDR1 and CDR2 (germline): SEHNR, FQNEAQ (reference sequence). This CDR3 has 14 amino acids.

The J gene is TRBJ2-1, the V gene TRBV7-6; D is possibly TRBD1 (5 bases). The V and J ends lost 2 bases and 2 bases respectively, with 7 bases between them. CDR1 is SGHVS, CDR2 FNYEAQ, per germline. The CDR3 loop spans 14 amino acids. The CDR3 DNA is TGTGCCAGCAGCTTACGACAGCCCTACAATGAGCAGTTCTTC. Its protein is CASSLRQPYNEQFF.

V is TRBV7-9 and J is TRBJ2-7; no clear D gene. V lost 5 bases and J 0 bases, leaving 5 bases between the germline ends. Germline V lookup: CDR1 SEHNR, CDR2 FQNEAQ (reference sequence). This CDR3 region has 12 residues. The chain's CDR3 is CASSPYSYEQYF. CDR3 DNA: TGTGCCAGCAGCCCCTACTCCTACGAGCAGTACTTC.

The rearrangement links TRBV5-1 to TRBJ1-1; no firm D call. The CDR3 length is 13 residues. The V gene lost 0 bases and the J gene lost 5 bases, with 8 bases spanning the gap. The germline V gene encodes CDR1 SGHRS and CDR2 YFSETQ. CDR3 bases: TGCGCCAGCAGCTTGGATGGGTATACTGAAGCTTTCTTT. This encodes CASSLDGYTEAFF.

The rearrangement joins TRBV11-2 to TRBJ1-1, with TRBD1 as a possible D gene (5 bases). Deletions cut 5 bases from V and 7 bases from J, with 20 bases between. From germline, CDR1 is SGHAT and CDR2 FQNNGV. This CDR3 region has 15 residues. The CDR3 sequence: CASSPVYGAVYEAFF. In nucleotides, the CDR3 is TGTGCCAGCAGCCCCGTCTATGGGGCGGTATATGAAGCTTTCTTT.

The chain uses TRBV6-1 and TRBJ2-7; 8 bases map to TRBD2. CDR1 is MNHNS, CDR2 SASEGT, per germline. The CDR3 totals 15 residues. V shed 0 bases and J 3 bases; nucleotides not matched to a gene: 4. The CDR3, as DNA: TGTGCCAGCAGTGAAGCAGCTAGCGGGTACTACGAGCAGTACTTC. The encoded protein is CASSEAASGYYEQYF.

The CDR3 DNA sequence: TGTGCCAGCAGCTGGCGGGGCGGACTAGCGGGAGTAGAGCAGTTCTTC. Translation: CASSWRGGLAGVEQFF. The V and J genes are TRBV5-4 and TRBJ2-1, with 13 positions matching TRBD2. Germline CDR1 is SGHNT and CDR2 is YYREEE (reference sequence). The CDR3 covers 16 residues. The junction had 10 bases not matched to a gene; V was cut back by 3 bases and J by 10 bases.

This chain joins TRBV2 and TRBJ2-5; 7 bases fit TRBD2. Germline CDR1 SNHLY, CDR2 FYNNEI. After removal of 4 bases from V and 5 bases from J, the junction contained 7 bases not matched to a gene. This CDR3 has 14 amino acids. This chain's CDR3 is CASSVDGRRETQYF. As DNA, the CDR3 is TGTGCCAGCAGTGTTGACGGGAGGCGGGAGACCCAGTACTTC.

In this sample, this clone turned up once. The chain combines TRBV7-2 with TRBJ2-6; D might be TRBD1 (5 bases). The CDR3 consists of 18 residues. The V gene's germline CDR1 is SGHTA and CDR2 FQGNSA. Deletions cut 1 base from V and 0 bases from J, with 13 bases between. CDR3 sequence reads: CASSLGGPPSSGANVLTF. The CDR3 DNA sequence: TGTGCCAGCAGCTTAGGGGGCCCGCCGAGCTCTGGGGCCAACGTCCTGACTTTC.

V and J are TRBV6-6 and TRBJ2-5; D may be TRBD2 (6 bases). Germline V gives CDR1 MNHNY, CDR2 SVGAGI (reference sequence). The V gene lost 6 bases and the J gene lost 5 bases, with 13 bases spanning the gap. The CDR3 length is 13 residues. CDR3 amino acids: CASSWGRGETQYF. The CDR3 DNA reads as TGTGCCAGCAGCTGGGGACGGGGGGAGACCCAGTACTTC.